A single sample gave rise to the 8 T cell receptor beta chains below, sequenced in a study of blood T cells in healthy people across ages. Alongside a J-beta primer mix, a sample-barcoded 5' primer served in a second PCR lasting about 7 to 12 cycles. One entry per CDR3 protein, called by TCRdb with MiXCR from the 5' RACE reads. The sample shows under 2,000,000 distinct CDR3 sequences, less than 50% of them seen only once. Source material: blood. Receptors originate from a woman in her thirties or forties in good health.

The chain recombines TRBV6-5 with TRBJ1-2, with 9 bases fitting TRBD1. Unmatched junction bases numbered 14, after V lost 6 bases and J lost 6 bases. The CDR3 is 16 amino acids. Per germline, CDR1 MNHEY and CDR2 SVGAGI. CDR3 sequence reads: CASSLITRTGEDGYTF. The CDR3 bases are TGTGCCAGCAGCTTAATAACTCGGACAGGGGAGGATGGCTACACCTTC.

This chain connects TRBV4-3 to TRBJ1-2; 7 nucleotides align to TRBD1. The CDR3 has 15 amino acids. V trimming: 0 bases; J trimming: 4 bases; junction bases outside the gene matches: 5. CDR1 is LGHNA and CDR2 is YSLEER in the germline V gene. This CDR3 reads CASSQEGTVAYGYTF. The CDR3 bases are TGCGCCAGCAGCCAAGAAGGGACAGTGGCCTATGGCTACACCTTC.

The chain combines TRBV27 with TRBJ1-2; D not certain. V was shortened by 3 bases and J by 0 bases, with 11 bases between the two germline ends. The germline CDR1 and CDR2 sequences are MNHEY and SMNVEV (reference sequence). The CDR3 is 15 amino acids. CDR3 amino acids: CASSFQAQANYGYTF. As DNA, the CDR3 is TGTGCCAGCAGTTTCCAGGCCCAAGCTAACTATGGCTACACCTTC.

V gene TRBV28 combines with J gene TRBJ2-7, with TRBD2 identical over 8 bases. J was trimmed by 2 bases and V by 4 bases; bases with no gene match: 7. The CDR3 runs 15 residues. Germline V lookup: CDR1 MDHEN, CDR2 SYDVKM. CDR3 in DNA: TGTGCCAGCAGTTCGTGGGCCGGGGGGGCCTACGAGCAGTACTTC. It encodes CASSSWAGGAYEQYF.

This clonotype has more than one count but fewer than ten. The chain combines TRBV20-1 with TRBJ2-3; TRBD2 agrees at 7 bases. The germline V gene has CDR1 DFQATT and CDR2 SNEGSKA (reference sequence). The CDR3 sequence is 17 residues long. V was pared by 0 bases and J by 2 bases, with 11 bases of the junction left unmatched. CDR3 amino acids: CSARDPHGAGITDTQYF. The DNA of the CDR3 is TGCAGTGCTAGAGACCCCCACGGAGCGGGGATCACAGATACGCAGTATTTT.

The chain uses TRBV2 and TRBJ2-1, with 11 bases that match TRBD2. After removal of 0 bases from V and 3 bases from J, the junction contained 4 bases not matched to a gene. The length of the CDR3 is 17 residues. Germline values: CDR1 SNHLY, CDR2 FYNNEI. CDR3 region: CASSEALLAGGYNEQFF. The CDR3 DNA reads as TGTGCCAGCAGTGAAGCGCTCCTAGCGGGGGGCTACAATGAGCAGTTCTTC.

The gene calls are TRBV6-2 or TRBV6-3 and TRBJ2-5, with a tentative D call TRBD2 (5 bases). The CDR3 has 15 amino acids. V was trimmed by 2 bases and J by 5 bases, leaving 15 bases between them. Germline V gene sequence: CDR1 MNHEY, CDR2 SVGEGT. CDR3 nucleotide sequence: TGTGCCAGCAGTTACACCCGGAGGATAGCGGAGACCCAGTACTTC. It encodes CASSYTRRIAETQYF.

The chain joins TRBV7-2 to TRBJ2-5, with D possibly TRBD1 on 6 matching bases. The J call may not be correct, given that the DNA end is closer to TRBJ2-7. The CDR3 runs 12 residues. Germline values: CDR1 SGHTA, CDR2 FQGNSA. The CDR3 is CASSRDTREQYF. DNA for the CDR3: TGTGCCAGCAGCCGGGACACCCGCGAGCAGTACTTC.